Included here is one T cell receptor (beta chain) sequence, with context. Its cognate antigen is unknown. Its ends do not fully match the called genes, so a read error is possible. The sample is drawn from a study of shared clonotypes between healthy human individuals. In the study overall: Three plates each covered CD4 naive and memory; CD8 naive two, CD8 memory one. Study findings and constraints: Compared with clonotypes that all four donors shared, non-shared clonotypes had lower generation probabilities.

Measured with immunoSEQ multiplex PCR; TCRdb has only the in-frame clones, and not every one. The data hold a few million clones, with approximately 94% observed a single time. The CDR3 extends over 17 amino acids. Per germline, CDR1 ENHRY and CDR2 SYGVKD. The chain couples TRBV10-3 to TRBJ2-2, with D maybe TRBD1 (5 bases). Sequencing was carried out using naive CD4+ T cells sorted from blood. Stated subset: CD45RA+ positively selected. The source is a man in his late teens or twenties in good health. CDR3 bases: TGTGCCATCAGTGAGAGAGAAGGGGTAAAGAACACCGGAGAGCTGTTTTTT. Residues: CAISEREGVKNTGELFF.